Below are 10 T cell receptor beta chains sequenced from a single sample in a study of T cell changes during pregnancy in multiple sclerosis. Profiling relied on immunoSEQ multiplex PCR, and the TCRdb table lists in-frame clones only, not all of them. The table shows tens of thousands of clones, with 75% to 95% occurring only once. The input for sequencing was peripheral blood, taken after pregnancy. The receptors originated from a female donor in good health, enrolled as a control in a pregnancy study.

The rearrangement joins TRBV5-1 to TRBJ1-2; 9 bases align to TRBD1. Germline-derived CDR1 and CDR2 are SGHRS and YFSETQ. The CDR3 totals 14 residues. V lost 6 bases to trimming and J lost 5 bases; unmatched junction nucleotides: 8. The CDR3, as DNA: TGCGCCAGCACTTCGGGACAGGGTTTGTATGGCTACACCTTC. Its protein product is CASTSGQGLYGYTF.

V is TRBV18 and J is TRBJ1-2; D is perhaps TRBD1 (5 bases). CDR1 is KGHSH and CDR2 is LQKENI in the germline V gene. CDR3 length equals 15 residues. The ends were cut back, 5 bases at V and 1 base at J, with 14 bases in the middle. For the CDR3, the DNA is TGTGCCAGCTCATCGACCCGGGGGGGTAACTATGGCTACACCTTC. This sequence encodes CASSSTRGGNYGYTF.

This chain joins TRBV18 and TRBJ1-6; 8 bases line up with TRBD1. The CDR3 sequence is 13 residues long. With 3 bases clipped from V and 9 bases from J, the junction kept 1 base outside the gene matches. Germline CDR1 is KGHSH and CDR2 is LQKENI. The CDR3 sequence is CASSPDRGSPLHF. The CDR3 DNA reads TGTGCCAGCTCACCTGACAGGGGTTCACCCCTCCACTTT.

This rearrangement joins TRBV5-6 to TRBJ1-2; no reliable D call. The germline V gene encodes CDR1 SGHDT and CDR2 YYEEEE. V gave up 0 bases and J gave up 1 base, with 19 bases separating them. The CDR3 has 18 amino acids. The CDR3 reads CASSLAPGDGRVNYGYTF. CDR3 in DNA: TGTGCCAGCAGCTTGGCCCCCGGAGACGGGAGGGTTAACTATGGCTACACCTTC.

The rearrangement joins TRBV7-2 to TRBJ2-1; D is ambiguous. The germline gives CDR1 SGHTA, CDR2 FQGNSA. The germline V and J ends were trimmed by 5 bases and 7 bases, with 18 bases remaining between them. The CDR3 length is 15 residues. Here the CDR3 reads CASSARPLIRNEQFF. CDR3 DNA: TGTGCCAGCAGCGCCCGCCCCCTAATCCGTAATGAGCAGTTCTTC. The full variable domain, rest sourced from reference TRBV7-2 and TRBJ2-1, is GAGVSQSPSNKVTEKGKDVELRCDPISGHTALYWYRQSLGQGLEFLIYFQGNSAPDKSGLPSDRFSAERTGGSVSTLTIQRTQQEDSAVYLCASSARPLIRNEQFFGPGTRLTVL.

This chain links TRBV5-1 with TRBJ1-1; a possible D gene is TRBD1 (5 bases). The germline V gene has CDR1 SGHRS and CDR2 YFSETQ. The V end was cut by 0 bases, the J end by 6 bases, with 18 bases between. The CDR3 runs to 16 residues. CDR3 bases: TGCGCCAGCAGCTTGGTCTGGGCGGGGGGTTCGTCTGAAGCTTTCTTT. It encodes CASSLVWAGGSSEAFF.

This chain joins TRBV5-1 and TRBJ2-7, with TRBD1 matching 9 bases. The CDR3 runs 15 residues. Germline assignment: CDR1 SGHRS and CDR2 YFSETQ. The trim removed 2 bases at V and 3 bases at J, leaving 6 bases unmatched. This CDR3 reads CASSFETGGIYEQYF. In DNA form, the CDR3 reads TGCGCCAGCAGCTTCGAGACAGGGGGAATCTACGAGCAGTACTTC.

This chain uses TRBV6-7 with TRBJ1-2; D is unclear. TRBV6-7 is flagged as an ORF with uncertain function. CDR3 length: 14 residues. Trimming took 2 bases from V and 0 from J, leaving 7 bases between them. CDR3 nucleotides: TGTGCCAGCAGTTACCCGACACCTAACTATGGCTACACCTTC. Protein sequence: CASSYPTPNYGYTF.

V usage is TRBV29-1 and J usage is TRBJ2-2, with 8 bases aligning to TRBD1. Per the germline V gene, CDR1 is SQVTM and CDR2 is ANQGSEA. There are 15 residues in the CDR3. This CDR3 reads CSASGQGARAGELFF. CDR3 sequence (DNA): TGCAGTGCCTCTGGGCAGGGGGCGCGGGCCGGGGAGCTGTTTTTT.

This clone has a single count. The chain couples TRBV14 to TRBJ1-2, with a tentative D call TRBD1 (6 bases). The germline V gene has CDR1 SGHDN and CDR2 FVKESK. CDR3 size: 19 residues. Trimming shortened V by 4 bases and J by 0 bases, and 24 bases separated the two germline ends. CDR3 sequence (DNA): TGTGCCAGCAGCCTCGAAGATTTACAGGGTCCCCCTTCTAACTATGGCTACACCTTC. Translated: CASSLEDLQGPPSNYGYTF.